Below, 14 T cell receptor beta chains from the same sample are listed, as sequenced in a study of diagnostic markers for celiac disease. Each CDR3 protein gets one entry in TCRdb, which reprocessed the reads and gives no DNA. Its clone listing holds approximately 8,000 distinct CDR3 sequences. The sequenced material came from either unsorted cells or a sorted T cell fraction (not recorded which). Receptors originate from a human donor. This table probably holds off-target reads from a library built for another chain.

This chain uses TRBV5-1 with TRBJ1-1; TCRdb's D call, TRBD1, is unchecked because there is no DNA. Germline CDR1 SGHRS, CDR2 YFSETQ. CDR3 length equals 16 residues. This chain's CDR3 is CASSQGQGSMNTEAFF.

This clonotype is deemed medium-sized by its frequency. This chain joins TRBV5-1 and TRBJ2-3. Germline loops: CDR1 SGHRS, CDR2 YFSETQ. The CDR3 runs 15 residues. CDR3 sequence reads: CASSHMQSGTDTQYF.

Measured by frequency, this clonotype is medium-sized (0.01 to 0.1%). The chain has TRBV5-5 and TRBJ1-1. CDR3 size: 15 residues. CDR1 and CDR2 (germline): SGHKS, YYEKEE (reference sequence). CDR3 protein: CASSFLRAVNTEAFF. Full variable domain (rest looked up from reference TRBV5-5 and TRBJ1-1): DAGVTQSPTHLIKTRGQQVTLRCSPISGHKSVSWYQQVLGQGPQFIFQYYEKEERGRGNFPDRFSARQFPNYSSELNVNALLLGDSALYLCASSFLRAVNTEAFFGQGTRLTVV.

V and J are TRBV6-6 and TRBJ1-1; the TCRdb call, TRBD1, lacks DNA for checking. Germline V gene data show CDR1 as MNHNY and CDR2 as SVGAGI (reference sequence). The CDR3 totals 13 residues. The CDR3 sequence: CASSIRENTEAFF.

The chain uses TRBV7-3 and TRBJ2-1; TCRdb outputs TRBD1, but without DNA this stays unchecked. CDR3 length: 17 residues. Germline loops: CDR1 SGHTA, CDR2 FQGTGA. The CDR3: CASSLLGATSSYNEQFF.

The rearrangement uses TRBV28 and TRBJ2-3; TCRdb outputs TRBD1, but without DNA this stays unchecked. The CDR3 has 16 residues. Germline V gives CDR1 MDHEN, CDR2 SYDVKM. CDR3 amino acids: CASSSLGTERTDTQYF.

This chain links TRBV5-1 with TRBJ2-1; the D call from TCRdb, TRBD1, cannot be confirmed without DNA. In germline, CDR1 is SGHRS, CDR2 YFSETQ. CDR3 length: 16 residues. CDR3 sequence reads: CASSSGQLISYNEQFF.

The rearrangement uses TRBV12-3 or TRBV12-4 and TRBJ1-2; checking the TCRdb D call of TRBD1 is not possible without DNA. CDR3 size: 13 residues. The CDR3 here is CASSDRGGYGYTF.

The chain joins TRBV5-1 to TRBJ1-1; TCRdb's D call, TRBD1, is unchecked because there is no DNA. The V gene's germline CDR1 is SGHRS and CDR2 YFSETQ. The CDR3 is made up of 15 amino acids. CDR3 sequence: CASSPGQFMNTEAFF. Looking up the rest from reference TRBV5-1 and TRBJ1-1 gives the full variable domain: KAGVTQTPRYLIKTRGQQVTLSCSPISGHRSVSWYQQTPGQGLQFLFEYFSETQRNKGNFPGRFSGRQFSNSRSEMNVSTLELGDSALYLCASSPGQFMNTEAFFGQGTRLTVV.

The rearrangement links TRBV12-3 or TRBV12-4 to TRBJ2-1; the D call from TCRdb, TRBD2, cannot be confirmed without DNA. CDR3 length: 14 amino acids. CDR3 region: CASSMASGGGEQFF.

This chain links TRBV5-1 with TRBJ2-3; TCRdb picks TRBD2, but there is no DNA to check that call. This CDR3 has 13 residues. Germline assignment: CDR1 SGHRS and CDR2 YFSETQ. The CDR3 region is CASSFLAGDTQYF.

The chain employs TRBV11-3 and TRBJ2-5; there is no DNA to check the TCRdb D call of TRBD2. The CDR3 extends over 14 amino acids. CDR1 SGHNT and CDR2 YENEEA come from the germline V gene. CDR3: CASSQGTSRETQYF.

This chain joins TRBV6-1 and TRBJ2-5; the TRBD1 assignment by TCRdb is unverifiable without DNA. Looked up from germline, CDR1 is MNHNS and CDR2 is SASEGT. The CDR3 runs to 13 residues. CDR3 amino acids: CASRFGLGETQYF.

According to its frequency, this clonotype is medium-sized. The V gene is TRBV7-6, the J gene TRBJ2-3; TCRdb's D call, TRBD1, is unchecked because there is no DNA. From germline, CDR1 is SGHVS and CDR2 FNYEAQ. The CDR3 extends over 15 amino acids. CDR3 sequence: CASSSSGGDTDTQYF.